The T cell receptor beta chain described here comes from a study of T cells after yellow fever vaccination. Study-level findings and limits: Though weaker, the secondary response peaked faster, on day 5 versus 15. Post-booster samples contained most primary-vaccination clones (nearly 98% CD4, around 88% CD8). FACS-sorted repertoires might harbor abundant contaminating clonotypes from the bulk population.

Template-switching 5'RACE yielded the TCR cDNA; a universal primer site and UMIs were added in the process. Via MiXCR, TCRdb re-called the 5' RACE reads, giving one row per CDR3 protein. The sample carries some 670,000 distinct CDR3 sequences, roughly an eighth recorded once. This clonotype was counted only a few times. Antigen unknown. With 7 bases clipped from V and 2 bases from J, the junction kept 5 bases outside the gene matches. CDR3 size: 14 residues. Germline loops: CDR1 LNHDA, CDR2 SQIVND (reference sequence). The chain links TRBV19 to TRBJ1-5, with 7 bases fitting TRBD1. This specimen was PBMCs, taken on the day of the yellow fever booster vaccination. The receptor was derived from a man under 40 who received the YFV17D yellow fever vaccine. The CDR3: CASIRQGGNQPQHF. In DNA form, the CDR3 reads TGTGCCAGTATTCGACAGGGTGGCAATCAGCCCCAGCATTTT.